Listed below are T cell receptor beta chains from one sample, sequenced in a study of cytomegalovirus exposure and HLA in healthy donors. Repertoires were generated with immunoSEQ multiplex PCR, while TCRdb's copy carries only in-frame clones and drops some. The repertoire holds about 170,000 clones, with around 74% as singletons. The specimen sequenced was PBMCs. All receptors derive from a female donor in good health and CMV-seronegative. Each CDR3 is given with its conserved first and last residue. The D gene is left open where the match is weak. Expanded clones are given a class, and other clones once, few, many or no size at all.

V gene: TRBV28; J gene: TRBJ1-1; D gene: .; clone size: few; CDR3 protein: CASSFEGRGTTEAFF; CDR3 DNA: TGTGCCAGCAGTTTCGAGGGGCGGGGAACAACTGAAGCTTTCTTT
V gene: TRBV9; J gene: TRBJ1-2; D gene: .; clone size: .; CDR3 protein: CASSVAAGSGYTF; CDR3 DNA: TGTGCCAGCAGCGTAGCAGCAGGGTCTGGCTACACCTTC
V gene: TRBV25-1; J gene: TRBJ1-1; D gene: .; clone size: .; CDR3 protein: CASRGRGFILNTEAFF; CDR3 DNA: TGTGCCAGCAGGGGGAGGGGCTTTATTCTGAACACTGAAGCTTTCTTT
V gene: TRBV5-1; J gene: TRBJ2-1; D gene: TRBD1; clone size: .; CDR3 protein: CASRGQGGLGEQFF; CDR3 DNA: TGCGCCAGCCGGGGACAGGGCGGGTTGGGTGAGCAGTTCTTC
V gene: TRBV9; J gene: TRBJ1-2; D gene: TRBD1; clone size: .; CDR3 protein: CASSVSTGIGYTF; CDR3 DNA: TGTGCCAGCAGCGTTTCGACAGGGATCGGCTACACCTTC
V gene: TRBV5-5; J gene: TRBJ2-5; D gene: TRBD2; clone size: .; CDR3 protein: CASSGLAGEGETQYF; CDR3 DNA: TGTGCCAGCAGCGGACTAGCGGGAGAGGGAGAGACCCAGTACTTC
V gene: TRBV10-2; J gene: TRBJ2-7; D gene: TRBD2; clone size: .; CDR3 protein: CASSRLAGGADEQYF; CDR3 DNA: TGCGCCAGCAGCAGATTAGCGGGGGGGGCCGACGAGCAGTACTTC
V gene: TRBV5-1; J gene: TRBJ2-4; D gene: TRBD2; clone size: .; CDR3 protein: CASSPDSGRAGAKNIQYF; CDR3 DNA: TGCGCCAGCAGCCCGGATAGCGGGAGGGCGGGAGCCAAAAACATTCAGTACTTC
V gene: TRBV28; J gene: TRBJ1-2; D gene: .; clone size: .; CDR3 protein: CASSWRGYGYTF; CDR3 DNA: TGTGCCAGCAGTTGGCGGGGCTATGGCTACACCTTC
V gene: TRBV28; J gene: TRBJ1-2; D gene: .; clone size: .; CDR3 protein: CASIGGNYGYTF; CDR3 DNA: TGTGCCAGCATAGGAGGAAACTATGGCTACACCTTC
V gene: TRBV25-1; J gene: TRBJ1-2; D gene: .; clone size: .; CDR3 protein: CASSELVGGYTF; CDR3 DNA: TGTGCCAGCAGTGAGCTAGTTGGAGGCTACACCTTC
V gene: TRBV6-1; J gene: TRBJ2-1; D gene: TRBD2; clone size: few; CDR3 protein: CASPRASGRNSEQFF; CDR3 DNA: TGTGCCAGCCCCCGGGCTAGCGGGAGGAATTCTGAGCAGTTCTTC
V gene: TRBV1; J gene: TRBJ1-5; D gene: .; clone size: .; CDR3 protein: CTSSHTGRQGLNQPQHF; CDR3 DNA: TGCACCAGCAGCCACACCGGGAGACAGGGGCTCAATCAGCCCCAGCATTTT
V gene: TRBV7-9; J gene: TRBJ2-1; D gene: TRBD1; clone size: .; CDR3 protein: CASSTLQGATDYNEQFF; CDR3 DNA: TGTGCCAGCAGCACCCTACAGGGGGCGACCGACTACAATGAGCAGTTCTTC
V gene: TRBV28; J gene: TRBJ2-6; D gene: TRBD1; clone size: .; CDR3 protein: CASIDRDHGGANVLTF; CDR3 DNA: TGTGCCAGCATCGACAGGGATCATGGTGGGGCCAACGTCCTGACTTTC
V gene: TRBV15; J gene: TRBJ2-7; D gene: TRBD2; clone size: .; CDR3 protein: CATSRDLSGRWYEQYF; CDR3 DNA: TGTGCCACCAGCAGAGATCTTAGCGGGAGATGGTACGAGCAGTACTTC
V gene: TRBV4-3; J gene: TRBJ2-1; D gene: TRBD2; clone size: .; CDR3 protein: CASSQDPTSGGYNEQFF; CDR3 DNA: TGCGCCAGCAGCCAAGACCCAACTAGCGGGGGCTACAATGAGCAGTTCTTC
V gene: TRBV21-1; J gene: TRBJ2-3; D gene: .; clone size: .; CDR3 protein: CASRVQGSDTQYF; CDR3 DNA: TGTGCCAGCAGGGTACAGGGATCCGATACGCAGTATTTT
V gene: TRBV28; J gene: TRBJ2-7; D gene: .; clone size: .; CDR3 protein: CASSQRALTHEQYF; CDR3 DNA: TGTGCCAGCAGCCAGAGGGCGCTTACTCACGAGCAGTACTTC
V gene: TRBV7-2; J gene: TRBJ2-5; D gene: .; clone size: .; CDR3 protein: CASSLAQSSGWAQYF; CDR3 DNA: TGTGCCAGCAGCTTAGCGCAGAGTAGCGGATGGGCCCAGTACTTC
V gene: TRBV19; J gene: TRBJ1-1; D gene: .; clone size: .; CDR3 protein: CASSIIAGVNTEAFF; CDR3 DNA: TGTGCCAGTAGTATAATAGCAGGGGTAAACACTGAAGCTTTCTTT
V gene: TRBV9; J gene: TRBJ2-1; D gene: .; clone size: .; CDR3 protein: CASSVAPNPGNNEQFF; CDR3 DNA: TGTGCCAGCAGCGTAGCCCCTAACCCGGGGAACAATGAGCAGTTCTTC
V gene: TRBV7-2; J gene: TRBJ1-5; D gene: .; clone size: .; CDR3 protein: CASSLDGGQPQHF; CDR3 DNA: TGTGCCAGCAGCTTAGATGGCGGTCAGCCCCAGCATTTT
V gene: TRBV29-1; J gene: TRBJ2-1; D gene: TRBD1; clone size: once; CDR3 protein: CSVGGGQGAFNEQFF; CDR3 DNA: TGCAGCGTTGGGGGGGGACAGGGGGCTTTCAATGAGCAGTTCTTC
V gene: TRBV5-8; J gene: TRBJ2-7; D gene: TRBD1; clone size: .; CDR3 protein: CASSSLRDRFYEQYF; CDR3 DNA: TGTGCCAGCAGCTCCCTTCGGGACAGGTTCTACGAGCAGTACTTC
V gene: TRBV7-3; J gene: TRBJ2-7; D gene: TRBD1; clone size: few; CDR3 protein: CASSPGTGGLISYEQYF; CDR3 DNA: TGTGCCAGCAGCCCCGGGACAGGGGGCCTTATATCCTACGAGCAGTACTTC
V gene: TRBV9; J gene: TRBJ1-3; D gene: TRBD1; clone size: .; CDR3 protein: CASSVADRGNTIYF; CDR3 DNA: TGTGCCAGCAGCGTAGCGGACAGGGGAAACACCATATATTTT
V gene: TRBV13; J gene: TRBJ2-1; D gene: .; clone size: .; CDR3 protein: CASATAVEQFF; CDR3 DNA: TGTGCCAGCGCCACCGCGGTCGAGCAGTTCTTC
V gene: TRBV10-2; J gene: TRBJ2-2; D gene: TRBD2; clone size: .; CDR3 protein: CASSSGLAGITGELFF; CDR3 DNA: TGCGCCAGCAGTTCTGGACTAGCGGGGATCACCGGGGAGCTGTTTTTT
V gene: TRBV7-9; J gene: TRBJ1-2; D gene: .; clone size: .; CDR3 protein: CASSLAPGGYTF; CDR3 DNA: TGTGCCAGCAGCTTAGCGCCTGGCGGCTACACCTTC
V gene: TRBV9; J gene: TRBJ2-1; D gene: TRBD2; clone size: .; CDR3 protein: CASSVVASGGAYNEQFF; CDR3 DNA: TGTGCCAGCAGCGTAGTGGCTAGCGGGGGGGCCTACAATGAGCAGTTCTTC
V gene: TRBV29-1; J gene: TRBJ2-1; D gene: TRBD2; clone size: few; CDR3 protein: CSVEGGSSGGAVQFF; CDR3 DNA: TGCAGCGTTGAAGGAGGGTCTAGCGGGGGGGCGGTGCAGTTCTTC
V gene: TRBV5-6; J gene: TRBJ2-5; D gene: .; clone size: .; CDR3 protein: CASSPDRGGETQYF; CDR3 DNA: TGTGCCAGCAGCCCGGACAGAGGTGGGGAGACCCAGTACTTC
V gene: TRBV14; J gene: TRBJ1-2; D gene: TRBD1; clone size: once; CDR3 protein: CASTRGTGFYNYGYTF; CDR3 DNA: TGTGCCAGCACCCGCGGGACAGGGTTCTACAACTATGGCTACACCTTC
V gene: TRBV7-9; J gene: TRBJ2-7; D gene: .; clone size: few; CDR3 protein: CSSSSLKEEQYF; CDR3 DNA: TGTTCCAGCAGCTCGCTAAAGGAGGAGCAGTACTTC
V gene: TRBV29-1; J gene: TRBJ2-1; D gene: TRBD2; clone size: .; CDR3 protein: CSTALGGNGRANEQFF; CDR3 DNA: TGCAGCACCGCCCTTGGAGGTAACGGGAGGGCCAATGAGCAGTTCTTC
V gene: TRBV10-1; J gene: TRBJ2-1; D gene: TRBD1; clone size: .; CDR3 protein: CASSEPGTGDEQFF; CDR3 DNA: TGCGCCAGCAGTGAGCCCGGGACAGGGGATGAGCAGTTCTTC
V gene: TRBV7-9; J gene: TRBJ1-4; D gene: .; clone size: .; CDR3 protein: CASSLGRATNEKLFF; CDR3 DNA: TGTGCCAGCAGCTTAGGACGGGCAACTAATGAAAAACTGTTTTTT
V gene: TRBV4-3; J gene: TRBJ2-7; D gene: .; clone size: .; CDR3 protein: CASSQELSQAPYEQYF; CDR3 DNA: TGCGCCAGCAGCCAAGAGTTGTCACAGGCACCCTACGAGCAGTACTTC
V gene: TRBV5-6; J gene: TRBJ2-7; D gene: TRBD2; clone size: once; CDR3 protein: CASSFTSGRRNVSYEQYF; CDR3 DNA: TGTGCCAGCAGCTTCACTAGCGGGAGGCGTAACGTCTCCTACGAGCAGTACTTC
V gene: TRBV5-6; J gene: TRBJ2-7; D gene: .; clone size: .; CDR3 protein: CASSLGSSYEQYF; CDR3 DNA: TGTGCCAGCAGCTTGGGTTCCAGCTACGAGCAGTACTTC
V gene: TRBV5-6; J gene: TRBJ2-4; D gene: .; clone size: .; CDR3 protein: CASNDLGQQNIQYF; CDR3 DNA: TGTGCCAGCAATGACCTAGGACAGCAAAACATTCAGTACTTC
V gene: TRBV4-2; J gene: TRBJ2-4; D gene: .; clone size: .; CDR3 protein: CASRKEVIQYF; CDR3 DNA: TGTGCCAGCCGCAAGGAGGTCATTCAGTACTTC
V gene: TRBV6-6; J gene: TRBJ1-6; D gene: .; clone size: .; CDR3 protein: CASSYLQASHNSPLHF; CDR3 DNA: TGTGCCAGCAGTTACCTCCAGGCCTCCCATAATTCACCCCTCCACTTT
V gene: TRBV28; J gene: TRBJ2-7; D gene: .; clone size: few; CDR3 protein: CASRLDKHEQYF; CDR3 DNA: TGTGCCAGCAGGTTGGACAAGCACGAGCAGTACTTC
V gene: TRBV21-1; J gene: TRBJ2-7; D gene: .; clone size: once; CDR3 protein: CASSKLCLGEYF; CDR3 DNA: TGTGCCAGCAGCAAACTTTGTTTGGGAGAATACTTC
V gene: TRBV7-2; J gene: TRBJ1-2; D gene: .; clone size: .; CDR3 protein: CASSPANYGYTF; CDR3 DNA: TGTGCCAGCAGCCCAGCTAACTATGGCTACACCTTC
V gene: TRBV15; J gene: TRBJ2-7; D gene: TRBD2; clone size: .; CDR3 protein: CATRGDRSEQYF; CDR3 DNA: TGTGCCACGCGGGGGGACCGGTCCGAGCAGTACTTC
V gene: TRBV27; J gene: TRBJ2-7; D gene: .; clone size: .; CDR3 protein: CASSLLRDSEQYF; CDR3 DNA: TGTGCCAGCAGTTTATTGAGGGATAGCGAGCAGTACTTC
V gene: TRBV19; J gene: TRBJ2-1; D gene: .; clone size: once; CDR3 protein: CASSNRDSIYNEQFF; CDR3 DNA: TGTGCCAGTAGTAACCGGGACTCAATTTACAATGAGCAGTTCTTC
V gene: TRBV18; J gene: TRBJ2-3; D gene: TRBD2; clone size: .; CDR3 protein: CASSPGLGDTQYF; CDR3 DNA: TGTGCCAGCTCACCGGGACTAGGGGATACGCAGTATTTT
V gene: TRBV7-8; J gene: TRBJ2-1; D gene: .; clone size: .; CDR3 protein: CASSLGLSSNEQFF; CDR3 DNA: TGTGCCAGCAGCTTAGGTCTTTCTAGCAATGAGCAGTTCTTC